This T cell receptor (beta chain) was documented in a study of siplizumab effects on memory and regulatory T cells (dated by TCRdb to between 2019 and 2020). Regarding the complete study: The study looked at the effect of siplizumab, an anti-CD2 antibody, on alloreactive T-cell subsets in allogeneic mixed lymphocyte reactions made from human PBMCs. General findings and caveats noted by the study authors: Siplizumab significantly lowered the cumulative frequency of alloreactive sequences that could be traced to unstimulated CD4+ memory T cells. No functional confirmation was obtained for the suppressive function of proliferating Tregs from siplizumab cultures. In reactions with siplizumab, an average of 68.8% of mappable alloreactive CD4+ clones were Treg-derived, compared with about 27% in control reactions. Unstimulated naive T cells appeared to be more diverse than memory T cells, and naive cells seemed to make a substantial contribution to the alloresponse. Because sequences at frequencies below about 10^-5 were poorly captured, only a minor fraction of alloreactive clones could be mapped back to unstimulated subsets. A naive or memory phenotype could not be assigned to roughly 80-95% of proliferating CD4+ or CD8+ clones.

To note about this clone: Its antigen remains undetermined. Qualities for individual bases were not recorded, and no much larger clone is one base off.

Libraries were built with the immunoSEQ multiplex PCR assay. The deep sequencing platform assayed around 94,000 TCR templates per sample. Genomic DNA extracted from sorted T cells was used for TCRbeta CDR3 sequencing. The paper's processing steps were these. Clonal analysis of TCRbeta CDR3 data was done in the R programming language. Alloreactive CD4+ and CD8+ clones were identified by comparing unstimulated samples to CFSE-low samples taken after the reaction. Regulatory or non-regulatory origin was assigned to alloreactive CD4+ clones by matching of sequences to sorted unstimulated Treg and non-Treg repertoires. Not all clones reach the TCRdb copy of this immuneACCESS table, which keeps in-frame sequences only. Checked studies attribute under half of the gap to unresolved V genes and leave the rest unexplained. Clone size and the V and J calls come from that table; the DNA yielded D and trimming. The sample yields more than 45,000 clones; 90% to 95% were counted once. The ten most abundant clones make up around 40% of the sample.

Sorted unstimulated T cells and proliferating T cells recovered from mixed lymphocyte reactions underwent TCRbeta CDR3 sequencing. Fresh whole blood from approximately 10 HLA-typed healthy donors was used to isolate PBMCs. This receptor was obtained from a human donor in good health. Sample: CD8+ T cells sorted from blood.

The CDR3 protein is CASSPRWPAQETQYF. The sequenced DNA: TGTGCCAGCAGTCCCCGGTGGCCTGCCCAAGAGACCCAGTACTTC. The V gene is TRBV28 and the J gene is TRBJ2-5, with the D gene not confidently named. Spanning cysteine to phenylalanine, the CDR3 consists of 15 amino acids. CDR3 DNA is the only sequence kept; it has 45 bases, read in frame from the first base. Per the germline V gene, MDHEN is the CDR1 and SYDVKM is the CDR2. V drops 5 bases and J drops 1 base, leaving 14 bases in between.